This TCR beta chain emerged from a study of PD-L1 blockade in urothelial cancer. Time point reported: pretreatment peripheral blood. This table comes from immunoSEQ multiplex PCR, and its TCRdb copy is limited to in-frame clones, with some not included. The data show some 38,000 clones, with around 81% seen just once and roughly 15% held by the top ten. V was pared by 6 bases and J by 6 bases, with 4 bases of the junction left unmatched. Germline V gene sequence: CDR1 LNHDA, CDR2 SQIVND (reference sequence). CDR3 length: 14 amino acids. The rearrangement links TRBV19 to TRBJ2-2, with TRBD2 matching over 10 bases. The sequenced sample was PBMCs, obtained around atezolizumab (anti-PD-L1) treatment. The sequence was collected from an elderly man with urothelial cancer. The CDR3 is CASRGTSVAGELFF. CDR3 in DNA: TGTGCCAGTAGAGGGACTAGCGTCGCCGGGGAGCTGTTTTTT.